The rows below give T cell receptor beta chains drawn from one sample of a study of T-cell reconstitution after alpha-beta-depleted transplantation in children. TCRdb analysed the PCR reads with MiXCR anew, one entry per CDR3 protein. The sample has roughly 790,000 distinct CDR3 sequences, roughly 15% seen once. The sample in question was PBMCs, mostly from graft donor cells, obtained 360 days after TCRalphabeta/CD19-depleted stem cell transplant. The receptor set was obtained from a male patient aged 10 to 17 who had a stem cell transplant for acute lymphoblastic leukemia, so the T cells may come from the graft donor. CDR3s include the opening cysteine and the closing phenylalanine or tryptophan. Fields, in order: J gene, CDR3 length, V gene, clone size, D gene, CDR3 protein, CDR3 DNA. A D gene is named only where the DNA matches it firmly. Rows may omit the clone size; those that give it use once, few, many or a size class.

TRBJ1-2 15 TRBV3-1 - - CATCQDGSGDYGYTF TGTGCCACCTGCCAAGACGGCTCGGGAGACTATGGCTACACCTTC
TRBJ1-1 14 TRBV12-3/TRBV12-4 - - CASSFGGYGAEAFF TGTGCCAGCAGTTTTGGGGGGTACGGGGCTGAAGCTTTCTTT
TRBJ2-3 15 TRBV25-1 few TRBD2 CASGTSGAFPHTQYF TGTGCCAGCGGAACTAGCGGGGCCTTCCCCCATACGCAGTATTTT
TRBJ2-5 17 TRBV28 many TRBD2 CASSLLTSGRAGKTQYF TGTGCCAGCAGTTTATTGACTAGCGGGAGGGCCGGGAAGACCCAGTACTTC
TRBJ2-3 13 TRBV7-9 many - CASSLVPTDTQYF TGCGCCAGCAGCTTGGTACCTACAGATACGCAGTATTTT
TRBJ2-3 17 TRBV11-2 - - CASSPRTSTTSTDTQYF TGTGCCAGCAGCCCAAGAACTAGCACTACTAGCACAGATACGCAGTATTTT
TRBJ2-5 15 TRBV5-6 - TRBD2 CASSILAGGGETQYF TGTGCCAGCAGCATTTTAGCGGGAGGTGGAGAGACCCAGTACTTC
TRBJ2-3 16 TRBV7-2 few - CASSLVRTGGTDTQYF TGTGCCAGCAGCTTAGTGAGGACGGGGGGCACAGATACGCAGTATTTT
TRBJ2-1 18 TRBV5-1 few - CASSRGQGWLAAYNEQFF TGCGCCAGCAGCCGAGGGCAGGGGTGGTTAGCGGCCTACAATGAGCAGTTCTTC
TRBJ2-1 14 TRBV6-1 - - CASSPYWTAREQFF TGTGCCAGCAGTCCCTATTGGACGGCGCGTGAGCAGTTCTTC
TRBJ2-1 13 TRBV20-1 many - CSARDGLYNEQFF TGCAGTGCTAGGGACGGGCTATACAATGAGCAGTTCTTC
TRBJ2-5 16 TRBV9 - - CASSVERGGIGETQYF TGTGCCAGCAGCGTAGAGAGAGGGGGAATCGGTGAGACCCAGTACTTC
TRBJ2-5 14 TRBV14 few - CASSHFLGFETQYF TGTGCCAGCAGCCACTTTCTGGGATTTGAGACCCAGTACTTC
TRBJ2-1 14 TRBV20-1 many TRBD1 CSQLQGASRNEQFF TGCAGCCAACTGCAGGGGGCTAGTCGGAATGAGCAGTTCTTC
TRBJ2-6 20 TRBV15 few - CATSRDGAQRTGSGANVLTF TGTGCCACCAGCAGAGATGGGGCACAGCGAACTGGCTCTGGGGCCAACGTCCTGACTTTC
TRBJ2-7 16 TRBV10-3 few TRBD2 CAISEISGIRSYEQYF TGTGCCATCAGTGAGATTAGCGGGATTAGGTCCTACGAGCAGTACTTC
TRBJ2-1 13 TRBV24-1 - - CATSDPPDNEQFF TGTGCCACCAGTGATCCCCCTGACAATGAGCAGTTCTTC
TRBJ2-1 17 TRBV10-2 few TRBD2 CASSSLSSGSSYNEQFF TGCGCCAGCAGTTCCCTATCTAGCGGGAGCTCCTACAATGAGCAGTTCTTC
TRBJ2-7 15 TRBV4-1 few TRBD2 CASTQEKREGDEQYF TGCGCCAGCACCCAAGAGAAGCGGGAGGGTGACGAGCAGTACTTC
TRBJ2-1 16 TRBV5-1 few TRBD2 CASSRSSGRGVNEQFF TGCGCCAGCAGCCGGTCGAGCGGGAGAGGTGTAAATGAGCAGTTCTTC
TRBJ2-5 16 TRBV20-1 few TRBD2 CSAREGSGRVQETQYF TGCAGTGCTAGAGAAGGTAGCGGGAGGGTACAAGAGACCCAGTACTTC
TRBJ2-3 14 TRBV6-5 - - CASSYSLHTDTQYF TGTGCCAGCAGTTACTCGCTTCACACAGATACGCAGTATTTT
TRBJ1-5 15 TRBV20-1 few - CSARDLDRNNQPQHF TGCAGTGCTAGAGATCTTGACAGGAACAATCAGCCCCAGCATTTT
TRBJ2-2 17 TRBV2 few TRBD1 CASSEWGDRGGAGELFF TGTGCCAGCAGTGAATGGGGGGACAGGGGAGGCGCCGGGGAGCTGTTTTTT
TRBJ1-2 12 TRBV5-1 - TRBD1 CASQDRGHGYTF TGCGCCAGCCAGGACAGGGGACACGGCTACACCTTC
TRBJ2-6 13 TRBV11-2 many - CASVSFGANVLTF TGTGCCAGTGTCTCGTTTGGGGCCAACGTCCTGACTTTC
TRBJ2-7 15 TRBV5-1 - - CASSLGPGGANEQYF TGCGCCAGCAGCTTGGGCCCCGGGGGCGCGAACGAGCAGTACTTC
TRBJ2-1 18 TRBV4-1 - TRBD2 CASSQEYFGTSGRGGQFF TGCGCCAGCAGCCAAGAGTACTTCGGGACTAGCGGGAGGGGGGGGCAGTTCTTC
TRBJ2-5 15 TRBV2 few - CASRGTRPRGIAQYF TGTGCCAGCAGGGGAACTAGACCCCGTGGAATCGCCCAGTACTTC
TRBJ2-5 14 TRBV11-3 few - CASSQHRDTETQYF TGTGCCAGCAGCCAACACAGGGACACGGAGACCCAGTACTTC
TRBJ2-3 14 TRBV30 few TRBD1 CAWSRRTGADTQYF TGTGCCTGGAGCCGTAGGACAGGGGCAGATACGCAGTATTTT
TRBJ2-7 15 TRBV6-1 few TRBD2 CASSPSTGLPYEQYF TGTGCCAGCAGCCCCTCGACGGGACTACCCTACGAGCAGTACTTC
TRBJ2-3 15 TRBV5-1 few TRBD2 CASSNRRERTDTQYF TGCGCCAGCAGCAACAGGCGGGAGAGGACAGATACGCAGTATTTT
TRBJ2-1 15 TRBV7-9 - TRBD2 CASSSGLGGTAEQFF TGTGCCAGCAGCTCCGGACTAGGCGGGACTGCTGAGCAGTTCTTC
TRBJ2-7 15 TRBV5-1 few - CASSLTLATRAEQYF TGCGCCAGCAGCCTCACCCTCGCGACCAGGGCCGAGCAGTACTTC
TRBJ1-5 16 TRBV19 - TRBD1 CASSIEGARNNQPQHF TGTGCCAGTAGTATTGAGGGGGCGCGTAACAATCAGCCCCAGCATTTT
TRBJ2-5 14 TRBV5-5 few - CASSLHTGESPQYF TGTGCCAGCAGCCTACATACCGGGGAGAGTCCCCAGTACTTC
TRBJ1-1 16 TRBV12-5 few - CASGLGIGRAADEAFF TGTGCTAGTGGTTTGGGGATAGGGAGGGCCGCGGATGAAGCTTTCTTT
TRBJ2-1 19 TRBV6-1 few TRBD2 CASSPTGGRLPSVYNEQFF TGTGCCAGCAGTCCCACGGGCGGGAGGCTCCCCAGTGTCTACAATGAGCAGTTCTTC
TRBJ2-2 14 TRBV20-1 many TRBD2 CSATPGLATGELFF TGCAGTGCTACCCCTGGACTAGCAACCGGGGAGCTGTTTTTT
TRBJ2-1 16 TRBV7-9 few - CASSWPETVSYNEQFF TGTGCCAGCAGCTGGCCCGAGACAGTCTCCTACAATGAGCAGTTCTTC